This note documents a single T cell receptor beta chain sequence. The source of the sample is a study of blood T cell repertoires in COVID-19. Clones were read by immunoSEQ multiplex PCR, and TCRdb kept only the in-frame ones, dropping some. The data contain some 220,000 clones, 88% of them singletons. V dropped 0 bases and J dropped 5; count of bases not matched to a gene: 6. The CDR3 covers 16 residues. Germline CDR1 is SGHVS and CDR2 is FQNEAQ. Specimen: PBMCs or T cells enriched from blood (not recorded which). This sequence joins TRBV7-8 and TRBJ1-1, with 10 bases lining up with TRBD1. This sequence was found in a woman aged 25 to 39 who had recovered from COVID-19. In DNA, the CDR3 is TGTGCCAGCAGCTTAGCAACGACAGGGGGCGGGACTGAAGCTTTCTTT. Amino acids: CASSLATTGGGTEAFF.